This T cell receptor (beta chain) comes out of a study of cytomegalovirus exposure and HLA in healthy donors. Overall study context: The same platform as the approximately 700 first-cohort repertoires was used for the 95 to 150 validation repertoires, a later analysis reported. Study results and caveats: A few chains tied to CMV proved CMV antigen-specific in vitro. Rarity characterized most TCR sequences, yet some public TCRs appeared in many donors.

Separation from the roughly 670-subject first cohort characterized the roughly 110-subject validation cohort, to which the donors belonged. Measured with immunoSEQ multiplex PCR; TCRdb has only the in-frame clones, and not every one. The sample contains roughly 49,000 clones, about 93% of which appear only once. Notes on this clone: What it binds is unknown.

The CDR3 sequence is 14 residues long. Looked up from germline, CDR1 is SGHVS and CDR2 is FQNEAQ. V lost 3 bases to trimming and J lost 9 bases; unmatched junction nucleotides: 4. The TCR sequence derives from a woman under 30 in good health and CMV-seropositive. The chain uses TRBV7-8 and TRBJ2-1, with 11 positions matching TRBD1. Sequenced input: PBMCs. As DNA, the CDR3 is TGTGCCAGCAGCTTCCGGGACAGGGGGATTGAGCAGTTCTTC. Its translation is CASSFRDRGIEQFF.